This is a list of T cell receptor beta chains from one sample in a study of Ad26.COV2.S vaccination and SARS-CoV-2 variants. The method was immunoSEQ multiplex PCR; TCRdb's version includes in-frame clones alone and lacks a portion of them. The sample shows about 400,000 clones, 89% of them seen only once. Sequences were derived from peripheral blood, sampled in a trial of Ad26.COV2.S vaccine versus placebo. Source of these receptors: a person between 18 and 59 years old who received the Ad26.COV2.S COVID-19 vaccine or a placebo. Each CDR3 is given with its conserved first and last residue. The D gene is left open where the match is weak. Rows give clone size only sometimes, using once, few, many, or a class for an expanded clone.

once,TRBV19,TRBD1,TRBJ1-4,TGTGCCAGTAGTTTCGGACAGGGGAATGAAAAACTGTTTTTT,CASSFGQGNEKLFF
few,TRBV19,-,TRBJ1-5,TGTGCCAGTAGTATAGGTGGAAGCAATCAGCCCCAGCATTTT,CASSIGGSNQPQHF
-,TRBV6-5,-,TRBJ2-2,TGTGCCAGCAGCAGGGGCGCCGGGGAGCTGTTTTTT,CASSRGAGELFF
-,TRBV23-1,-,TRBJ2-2,TGCGCCAGCAACTACACCGGGGAGCTGTTTTTT,CASNYTGELFF
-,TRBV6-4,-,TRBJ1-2,TGTGCCAGCACCCAGGACGCGGGGGGTCTTTATGGCTACACCTTC,CASTQDAGGLYGYTF
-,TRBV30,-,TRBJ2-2,TGTGCCGGTATGGGACAGAACACCGGGGAGCTGTTTTTT,CAGMGQNTGELFF
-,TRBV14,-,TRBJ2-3,TGTGCCAGCAGCCTTGACATTTCTAGCACAGATACGCAGTATTTT,CASSLDISSTDTQYF
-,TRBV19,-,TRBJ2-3,TGTGCCAGTGCTGCGACTAGCACAGATACGCAGTATTTT,CASAATSTDTQYF
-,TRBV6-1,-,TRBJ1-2,TGTGCCAGCAGTGAGCTCGCGGGTGGCTACACCTTC,CASSELAGGYTF
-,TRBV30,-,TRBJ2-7,TGTGCCTGGAGCAGGGAGAGCTCCTACGAGCAGTACTTC,CAWSRESSYEQYF
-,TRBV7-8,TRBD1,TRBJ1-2,TGTGCCAGCAGCAGGACAGGGGGCTATGGCTACACCTTC,CASSRTGGYGYTF
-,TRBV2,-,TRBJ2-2,TGTGCCAGCAGCCCACAGGGTGGGGAGCTGTTTTTT,CASSPQGGELFF
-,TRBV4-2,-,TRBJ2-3,TGTGCCAGCAGCCAAGCGGTCCTAGGGAGAGATACGCAGTATTTT,CASSQAVLGRDTQYF
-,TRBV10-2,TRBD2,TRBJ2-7,TGCGCCAGCAGTGAGTCGTTGGGTTTCGGGGGGGAGCAGTACTTC,CASSESLGFGGEQYF
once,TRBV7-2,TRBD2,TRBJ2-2,TGTGCCAGCAGCACCGGGACTAGCGGGACCGGGGAGCTGTTTTTT,CASSTGTSGTGELFF
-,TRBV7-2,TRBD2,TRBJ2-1,TGTGCCAGCAGCTTCACTAGCGGGAGGTCCAATGAGCAGTTCTTC,CASSFTSGRSNEQFF
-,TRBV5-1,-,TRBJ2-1,TGCGCCAGCAGCAGCGAGGGGAGCTCCTACAATGAGCAGTTCTTC,CASSSEGSSYNEQFF
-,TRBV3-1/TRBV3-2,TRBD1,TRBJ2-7,TGTGCCAGCGAAGGACAGGGGGCCCGCGAGCAGTACTTC,CASEGQGAREQYF
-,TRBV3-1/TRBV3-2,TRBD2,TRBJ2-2,TGTGCCAGCAGCCCAGGGACTAGCGGCACCGGGGAGCTGTTTTTT,CASSPGTSGTGELFF
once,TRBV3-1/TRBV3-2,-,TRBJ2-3,TGTGCCAGCAGCCAAGGCAGTTCTACGCAGTATTTT,CASSQGSSTQYF
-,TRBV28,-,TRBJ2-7,TGTGCCAGCAGCCCGCCAGAGGGGCACTACGAGCAGTACTTC,CASSPPEGHYEQYF
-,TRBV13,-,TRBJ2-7,TGTGCCAGCAGCTCCCAGTACGAGCAGTACTTC,CASSSQYEQYF
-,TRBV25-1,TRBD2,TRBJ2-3,TGTGCCAGCCGGGGACTAGCGAGCACAGATACGCAGTATTTT,CASRGLASTDTQYF
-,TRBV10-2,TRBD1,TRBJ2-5,TGCGCCAGCAGTACTAGACAGGGGCCCTGGGGGGACCAGTACTTC,CASSTRQGPWGDQYF
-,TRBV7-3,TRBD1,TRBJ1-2,TGTGCCAGCAGCTTAGCCGGGACAGGGGTTGGCTACACCTTC,CASSLAGTGVGYTF
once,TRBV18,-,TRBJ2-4,TGTGCCAGCTCAACCTCTTTGCTCGCCAAAAACATTCAGTACTTC,CASSTSLLAKNIQYF
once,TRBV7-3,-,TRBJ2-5,TGTGCCAGCAGCTTAGTACCCCAAGAGACCCAGTACTTC,CASSLVPQETQYF